The sequence of this TCR beta chain was determined in a study of blood T cell repertoires in COVID-19 (dated by TCRdb to about 2020). Study-wide context: Samples from collaborators originated in the United States, Italy and Spain and spanned both the acute and convalescent phases of COVID-19. The prospective study material was composed of cDNA or gDNA derived from T cells, B-cell-depleted T cells, or PBMCs. The dataset comprised deeply sampled blood TCRbeta repertoires from subjects exposed to, actively infected with, or recovered from COVID-19. A freely available public database, intended as a resource for researchers studying the immune response to SARS-CoV-2, is where the repertoires were released. The samples were drawn from the first 160 participants of the ongoing ImmuneRACE study and from some 1,300 subjects provided by 6 global collaborators. The sample metadata nearly always contained a de-identified subject ID, COVID-19 status, age in years and sex. HLA class I and class II types, where available, came from metadata supplied by the sample provider rather than from assay-based typing.

Turning to this clone: Its antigen target is currently unknown. It has no much larger one-base neighbor in the sample; base qualities were not kept.

The collaborating institutions used their own protocols to collect whole blood in K2EDTA tubes. For TCRbeta analysis, collaborators shipped samples as frozen whole blood, isolated PBMCs, or DNA extracted from either of those sample types. TCRbeta CDR3 regions were amplified from genomic DNA by means of the immunoSEQ Assay, a bias-controlled multiplex PCR. The original methods were these. The number of nucleated cells in each sample was estimated from the amplification of reference gene primers within the assay. To quantify the absolute abundance of each unique TCRbeta CDR3 rearrangement, sequence reads were collapsed and filtered. Productive Simpson clonality was computed per sample as the square root of Simpson's diversity index over productive rearrangements. This is the immuneACCESS table as TCRdb keeps it, with only in-frame sequences that have V and J called. A part of the clones is gone; compared with another copy, unresolved V genes explain less than half, and the rest is unexplained. V, J and clone size derive from that table, while D and trimming were established from the DNA sequence. The sample table contains approximately 92,000 clones; only one count was recorded for about 71% of them. The ten largest clones take up around 23% of the sample.

The paper's findings and limits, for the study overall: How much clinical and demographic metadata was included differed by source and by participant, and the metadata was provided uncurated.

The TCR was taken from a woman between 55 and 75 years old in a cohort sampled during active or convalescent COVID-19. The sequenced material came from peripheral blood.

Read as DNA, the sequence is TGTGCCAGCAGTGCCGTCCGGGGAGATACGCAGTATTTT. The resulting protein is CASSAVRGDTQYF. The chain is assembled from TRBV2 and TRBJ2-3; matching of 5 bases hints at TRBD2 as the D gene. According to the germline V gene, CDR1 reads SNHLY and CDR2 reads FYNNEI. V gives up 4 bases and J gives up 5 bases, and the segment between their germline ends measures 10 bases. The CDR3 contains 13 residues, cysteine and phenylalanine counted. Only CDR3 DNA is held: 39 bases, read in frame from base 1.